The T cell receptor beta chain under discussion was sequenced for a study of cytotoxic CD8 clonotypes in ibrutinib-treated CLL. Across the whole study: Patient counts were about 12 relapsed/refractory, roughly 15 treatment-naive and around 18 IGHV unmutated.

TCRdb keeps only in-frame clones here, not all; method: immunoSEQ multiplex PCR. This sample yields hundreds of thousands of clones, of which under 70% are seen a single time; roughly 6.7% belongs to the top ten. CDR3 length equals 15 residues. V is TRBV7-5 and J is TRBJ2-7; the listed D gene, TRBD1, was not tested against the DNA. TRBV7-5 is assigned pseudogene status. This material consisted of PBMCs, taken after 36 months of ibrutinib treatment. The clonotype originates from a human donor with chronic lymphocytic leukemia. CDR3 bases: TGTGTCAGAAGCTTAGTGGGCGAAAACTCCTACGAGCAGTACTTC. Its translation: CVRSLVGENSYEQYF.